The 30 T cell receptor beta chains below come from one sample, sequenced in a study of beta chain features in type 1 diabetes. General study results and limits: Shorter TCRB CDR3s, moderately but significantly so, were found in Type 1 diabetes patients in all four CD4+ subsets.

Antigen specificity for these receptors is unknown. Expressed TCRB transcripts were sequenced, since all the RNA that had been isolated was reverse transcribed. Clones were sequenced by immunoSEQ multiplex PCR, and TCRdb holds only the in-frame ones, with some missing. This sample has around 260,000 clones, with 24% found just once. Sequences were obtained from naive CD4+ T cells from blood. The receptors come from a woman aged 30 to 39 with type 1 diabetes.

The chain couples TRBV9 to TRBJ1-2; 8 nucleotides agree with TRBD1. Germline V gene data show CDR1 as SGDLS and CDR2 as YYNGEE. With V trimmed by 3 bases and J by 1 base, 2 bases remained unmatched. The CDR3 covers 14 residues. The CDR3 DNA is TGTGCCAGCAGCGGACAGGGGATTAACTATGGCTACACCTTC. Translated, it gives CASSGQGINYGYTF.

This rearrangement joins TRBV28 to TRBJ2-7; 8 positions agree with TRBD1. Germline V gene sequence: CDR1 MDHEN, CDR2 SYDVKM. The CDR3 is 14 amino acids. The trim removed 1 base at V and 6 bases at J, leaving 5 bases unmatched. This chain's CDR3 is CASSLLGTGSEQYF. In nucleotides, the CDR3 is TGTGCCAGCAGTTTATTAGGGACAGGTTCCGAGCAGTACTTC.

The CDR3 DNA reads as TGTGCCTGGACAGGGGGGACAGTTAACATCTACGAGCAGTACTTC. It specifies CAWTGGTVNIYEQYF. This sequence joins TRBV30 and TRBJ2-7; the D gene is possibly TRBD1 (7 bases). The CDR3 extends over 15 amino acids. The ends were cut back, 4 bases at V and 3 bases at J, with 19 bases in the middle. Germline-derived CDR1 and CDR2 are GTSNPN and SVGIG (reference sequence).

This chain connects TRBV19 to TRBJ1-1; D is ambiguous. Germline V gene sequence: CDR1 LNHDA, CDR2 SQIVND (reference sequence). Trimming left V 6 bases short and J 4 bases short, with 9 bases between. This CDR3 contains 12 residues. The CDR3 DNA reads as TGTGCCAGTAGCGAGTGGTTCACTGAAGCTTTCTTT. Residues: CASSEWFTEAFF.

This clone was seen only a few times. The rearrangement joins TRBV13 to TRBJ1-3; tentatively, D is TRBD1 (6 bases). V dropped 3 bases and J dropped 0 bases, with 15 bases sitting between them. Germline CDR1 PRHDT, CDR2 FYEKMQ (reference sequence). The CDR3 has 17 amino acids. The CDR3 DNA reads as TGTGCCAGCAGCTTCCTTCGGACAGCTGGCTCTGGAAACACCATATATTTT. It encodes CASSFLRTAGSGNTIYF.

The genes are TRBV18 and TRBJ1-1; a possible D gene is TRBD1 (5 bases). V was shortened by 4 bases and J by 3 bases, with 15 bases between the two germline ends. The CDR3 extends over 15 amino acids. CDR1 and CDR2 (germline): KGHSH, LQKENI. Here the CDR3 DNA reads TGTGCCAGCTCACTCTTCCTGGACACCGACACTGAAGCTTTCTTT. It is translated as CASSLFLDTDTEAFF.

V gene TRBV5-6 combines with J gene TRBJ1-2; 10 bases fit TRBD1. The CDR3 spans 16 residues. The V gene end was trimmed by 3 bases and the J gene end by 7 bases; junction bases not matched to a gene: 12. CDR1 is SGHDT, CDR2 YYEEEE, per germline. The CDR3 region has the DNA TGTGCCAGCAGCTCGAATCCGGGACAGGGGCCAACTGGCTACACCTTC. The encoded protein is CASSSNPGQGPTGYTF.

The chain joins TRBV30 to TRBJ2-1, with D perhaps TRBD2 (5 bases). Trimming pared 5 bases from V and 6 bases from J, leaving 11 bases between. The CDR3 totals 12 residues. The germline V gene encodes CDR1 GTSNPN and CDR2 SVGIG (reference sequence). The CDR3 DNA reads TGTGCCTGGGACGGGAAAGGCAATGAGCAGTTCTTC. Translated, it gives CAWDGKGNEQFF.

This clone was seen only a few times. The chain links TRBV6-5 to TRBJ2-5; TRBD1 matches at 9 bases. Unmatched junction bases numbered 7, after V lost 2 bases and J lost 6 bases. The CDR3 spans 15 residues. From germline, CDR1 is MNHEY and CDR2 SVGAGI. CDR3 amino acids: CASSYTRTGAKTQYF. The DNA of the CDR3 is TGTGCCAGCAGTTACACCAGGACAGGGGCAAAGACCCAGTACTTC.

Comments on this clone: Distinct nucleotide sequences in the sample also encode this CDR3. The chain employs TRBV18 and TRBJ2-1, with 9 bases aligning to TRBD1. The CDR3 totals 15 residues. J gave up 4 bases and V 3 bases, and 4 bases lay outside the gene matches. Germline V gene lookup returns CDR1 KGHSH and CDR2 LQKENI. This CDR3 is CASSPPGQGYNEQFF. In DNA form, the CDR3 reads TGTGCCAGCTCACCTCCGGGACAGGGTTACAATGAGCAGTTCTTC.

This clone was recorded a few times. The CDR3 region has the DNA TGTGCCAGCAGCGTAGAACAGCTCACAGATACGCAGTATTTT. This codes for CASSVEQLTDTQYF. The chain employs TRBV9 and TRBJ2-3; D is uncertain. This CDR3 has 14 amino acids. CDR1 SGDLS and CDR2 YYNGEE come from the germline V gene. Between the trimmed V and J ends, which lost 0 bases and 2 bases, there was a span of 7 bases.

This clone has only a few counts. The chain is built from TRBV7-3 and TRBJ2-3, with a possible D match to TRBD2 (5 bases). This CDR3 region has 14 residues. Germline assignment: CDR1 SGHTA and CDR2 FQGTGA. V was clipped by 5 bases and J by 2 bases, with 11 bases between them. The DNA of the CDR3 is TGTGCCAGCAGCCCTGCCGGGAACACAGATACGCAGTATTTT. Its protein is CASSPAGNTDTQYF. The variable domain in full, with the rest retrieved from reference TRBV7-3 and TRBJ2-3, is GAGVSQTPSNKVTEKGKYVELRCDPISGHTALYWYRQSLGQGPEFLIYFQGTGAADDSGLPNDRFFAVRPEGSVSTLKIQRTERGDSAVYLCASSPAGNTDTQYFGPGTRLTVL.

The CDR3 loop is CASSVAGGGYNEQFF. The CDR3 DNA reads as TGTGCCAGCAGCGTAGCGGGGGGGGGTTACAATGAGCAGTTCTTC. V is TRBV9 and J is TRBJ2-1; 8 bases are a match to TRBD2. The CDR3 is made up of 15 amino acids. Unmatched junction bases numbered 3, after V lost 0 bases and J lost 4 bases. CDR1 and CDR2 (germline): SGDLS, YYNGEE.

The count of this clone is one. The chain joins TRBV9 to TRBJ2-3, with no clear D. CDR3 length: 14 amino acids. Between the trimmed V and J ends, which lost 3 bases and 4 bases, there was a span of 12 bases. CDR1 is SGDLS and CDR2 is YYNGEE in the germline V gene. Here the CDR3 reads CASSAQSYSDTQYF. CDR3 in DNA: TGTGCCAGCAGCGCCCAATCCTACTCAGATACGCAGTATTTT.

This clone has just a few counts. This chain connects TRBV4-1 to TRBJ2-1; a possible D gene is TRBD2 (6 bases). The CDR3 covers 15 residues. In germline, CDR1 is MGHRA, CDR2 YSYEKL. Trimming removed 2 bases from V and 3 bases from J, with 11 bases in between. The CDR3 spells CASSQSRLGYNEQFF. For the CDR3, the DNA is TGCGCCAGCAGCCAATCCCGACTAGGCTACAATGAGCAGTTCTTC.

The table lists this clone with a count of one. The J gene is TRBJ2-7, the V gene TRBV11-2, with TRBD1 as a possible D gene (5 bases). The CDR3 loop spans 15 amino acids. V lost 5 bases and J lost 4, with 18 bases in between. The germline V gene encodes CDR1 SGHAT and CDR2 FQNNGV. CDR3 bases: TGTGCCAGCAGCCTTCAGGCAGGGCGTGGGTACGAGCAGTACTTC. This encodes CASSLQAGRGYEQYF. The full variable domain, with the rest looked up from reference TRBV11-2 and TRBJ2-7, is EAGVAQSPRYKIIEKRQSVAFWCNPISGHATLYWYQQILGQGPKLLIQFQNNGVVDDSQLPKDRFSAERLKGVDSTLKIQPAKLEDSAVYLCASSLQAGRGYEQYFGPGTRLTVT.

This clone has a handful of counts. The CDR3 is CASSLERGQPQHF. The CDR3 nucleotides are TGTGCCAGCAGCTTAGAAAGAGGTCAGCCCCAGCATTTT. J is TRBJ1-5 and V is TRBV13; D not certain. Germline values: CDR1 PRHDT, CDR2 FYEKMQ (reference sequence). Trimming shortened V by 1 base and J by 6 bases, and 7 bases separated the two germline ends. The length of the CDR3 is 13 residues.

This clone appeared a few times. The rearrangement links TRBV28 to TRBJ1-5; D may be TRBD1 (6 bases). Per germline, CDR1 MDHEN and CDR2 SYDVKM. The V and J ends lost 10 bases and 6 bases respectively, with 13 bases between them. This CDR3 is built from 12 residues. The DNA for the CDR3 is TGTGCCACCCGGGGGGCCCCTCAGCCCCAGCATTTT. Translation: CATRGAPQPQHF.

J is TRBJ1-2 and V is TRBV19; tentatively, D is TRBD1 (5 bases). Germline lookup yields CDR1 LNHDA and CDR2 SQIVND (reference sequence). CDR3 length equals 14 residues. V dropped 9 bases and J dropped 0 bases, with 14 bases sitting between them. CDR3 nucleotides: TGTGCCAGCTCCCCTCGGGGGACTAACTATGGCTACACCTTC. Translated: CASSPRGTNYGYTF.

V usage is TRBV7-6 and J usage is TRBJ2-3, with D tentatively TRBD2 (6 bases). There are 16 residues in the CDR3. Between the trimmed V and J ends, which lost 5 bases and 0 bases, there was a span of 15 bases. The V gene's germline CDR1 is SGHVS and CDR2 FNYEAQ. The CDR3 loop reads CASSPLSGFSTDTQYF. The CDR3 DNA sequence: TGTGCCAGCAGCCCATTGAGCGGGTTCAGCACAGATACGCAGTATTTT.

This rearrangement joins TRBV25-1 to TRBJ1-2; D is possibly TRBD1 (6 bases). CDR1 and CDR2 from the germline V gene are MGHDK and SYGVNS. The CDR3 has 12 residues. The V and J ends lost 8 bases and 8 bases respectively, with 15 bases between them. The CDR3 is CASGHRVSGYTF. CDR3 in DNA: TGTGCCAGCGGCCACAGGGTGAGCGGCTACACCTTC.

The gene calls are TRBV5-1 and TRBJ1-1; tentatively, D is TRBD1 (5 bases). Germline CDR1 reads SGHRS; CDR2 reads YFSETQ. Trimming stripped 0 bases from V and 0 bases from J, with 15 bases between. The CDR3 contains 17 residues. CDR3 sequence reads: CASSLGTGDPVNTEAFF. CDR3 nucleotides: TGCGCCAGCAGCTTGGGAACAGGCGATCCGGTGAACACTGAAGCTTTCTTT.

The chain carries TRBV7-2 and TRBJ2-1; TRBD2 matches at 8 bases. The germline V gene encodes CDR1 SGHTA and CDR2 FQGNSA. The CDR3 has 14 amino acids. J lost 12 bases, V lost 1 base, and 8 bases had no gene match. CDR3 bases: TGTGCCAGCAGCTTAGTTCTCTCGGGAGGGGTGCAGTTCTTC. Its protein product is CASSLVLSGGVQFF.

J is TRBJ2-1 and V is TRBV2; 7 bases map to TRBD2. Germline assignment: CDR1 SNHLY and CDR2 FYNNEI. The CDR3 contains 13 residues. Trimming took 7 bases from V and 10 from J; bases not matched to a gene: 10. The CDR3 nucleotides read TGTGCCAGCATTGTAGGGGAGGGAGGAGAGCAGTTCTTC. Amino acids: CASIVGEGGEQFF.

CDR3 nucleotides: TGTGCCAGCAGCCCCCGGGAGTTGGGAGGCTACACCTTC. The encoded protein is CASSPRELGGYTF. The chain combines TRBV9 with TRBJ1-2; D uncertain. Germline-derived CDR1 and CDR2 are SGDLS and YYNGEE. Trimming cost V 4 bases and J 8 bases, with 15 bases left between them. The CDR3 totals 13 residues.

The V gene is TRBV9, the J gene TRBJ1-2; unclear D gene. Per germline, CDR1 SGDLS and CDR2 YYNGEE. The CDR3 sequence is 12 residues long. Between the trimmed V and J ends, which lost 7 bases and 7 bases, there was a span of 14 bases. CDR3 sequence: CASQRERGGYTF. The CDR3 DNA reads TGTGCCAGCCAGCGGGAGCGGGGTGGCTACACCTTC.

This chain uses TRBV13 with TRBJ2-1; TRBD1 is a possible D gene (8 bases). Germline V gives CDR1 PRHDT, CDR2 FYEKMQ (reference sequence). The V and J ends lost 4 bases and 5 bases respectively, with 21 bases between them. The CDR3 spans 17 residues. CDR3 in DNA: TGTGCCAGCAGCTACAGGGGGGGTAAGGGAGCCCACAATGAGCAGTTCTTC. It codes for CASSYRGGKGAHNEQFF.

The V gene is TRBV2, the J gene TRBJ2-7; TRBD2 aligns across 11 bases. Germline V gives CDR1 SNHLY, CDR2 FYNNEI. The CDR3 loop spans 15 amino acids. Unmatched junction bases numbered 9, after V lost 6 bases and J lost 5 bases. The CDR3 DNA is TGTGCCAGCAGATTGTCCGCTAGCGGGAGGAACGAGCAGTACTTC. Amino acid sequence: CASRLSASGRNEQYF.

The sample holds a few counts of this clone. This chain connects TRBV29-1 to TRBJ2-5; tentatively, D is TRBD1 (5 bases). V lost 3 bases and J 2 bases, leaving 10 bases between the germline ends. Per germline, CDR1 SQVTM and CDR2 ANQGSEA. The CDR3 sequence is 13 residues long. The CDR3 nucleotides are TGCAGCGTTGATAAACAGGTACAAGAGACCCAGTACTTC. Translated, it gives CSVDKQVQETQYF.

This chain joins TRBV6-5 and TRBJ2-4, with TRBD2 matching 8 bases. The CDR3 sequence is 13 residues long. Germline lookup yields CDR1 MNHEY and CDR2 SVGAGI. V lost 5 bases, J lost 9 bases, and 6 bases stayed unmatched. The CDR3 region has the DNA TGTGCCAGCAGTACAGCCGGGACTAGCATTCAGTACTTC. It encodes CASSTAGTSIQYF.